This T cell receptor beta chain was sequenced for a study of tumor-infiltrating lymphocytes in glioblastoma multiforme (dated by TCRdb to the late 2010s). About the investigation overall: Whether intratumoral genomic heterogeneity fosters TIL diversity was tested through joint investigation of somatic mutations, TIL diversity and immune response activity. Overall study outcomes, separate from this receptor: Only one glioblastoma patient was included in the TCR and somatic mutation analysis, limiting generalizability. RNA-based TCR sequencing may distort clone frequencies because T cells carry unequal numbers of TCR transcripts. The authors noted that sorting T cells into functional subsets, which was not done in this study, would be a future improvement.

TCRB libraries were built from RNA via three nested multiplex PCR rounds using a modified ARM-PCR protocol with multiple V-beta primers and a C-beta primer. TCRB-specific cDNA was synthesized from 0.45 to 0.6 ug total RNA with ProtoScript II Reverse Transcriptase and a C-beta primer. The description of the TCRB libraries did not mention any unique molecular identifiers. In the third PCR, barcodes and adapters were added over roughly 23 cycles with Deep VentR (exo-) polymerase, after which 250-500 bp bands were gel purified. TCRB libraries were sequenced with 250 bp paired-end reads on an Illumina HiSeq 2500. Regarding the original processing steps: The reads were cleaned with Trimmomatic, merged with FLASH and assigned V, D and J segments with MiGEC before being analyzed in VDJtools. Repertoire diversity was measured using the Shannon-Wiener diversity index, which was calculated with VDJtools. TCRdb handled the public reads itself, with Q25 trimming in fastp and clone calling in MiXCR, and kept productive beta chains. All rows with the same CDR3 protein become a single entry with the most common DNA and genes. The V and J calls and clone size are TCRdb's, not the authors'. In this sample the table shows around 30,000 distinct CDR3 sequences, around 55% of which occur a single time. Jointly, the top ten make up approximately 35% of the sample.

Per the germline V gene, MNHNS is the CDR1 and SASEGT is the CDR2. The CDR3 has 15 amino acids, counting the end cysteine and phenylalanine. Left in the record is the CDR3 DNA by itself, 45 bases read in frame from the first base. The germline ends are 15 bases apart after V is trimmed by 6 bases and J by 1 base. Note on this clonotype: Its specific antigen is unknown. No per-base quality is available; no much larger clone lies one base away.

The AllPrep DNA/RNA mini kit was used to purify genomic DNA and total RNA simultaneously from each of the roughly ten tumor samples. OD 260/280 ratios above 1.9 and RNA integrity numbers above 6.5 were observed for all RNA. This TCR was recovered from a male donor with glioblastoma. Sequencing used brain tumor tissue. The V gene is TRBV6-1 and the J gene is TRBJ1-1; no D gene call is confident. The DNA is as follows: TGTGCCAGCAGGGGGTCGACGGTGACGAACACTGAAGCTTTCTTT. The resulting protein is CASRGSTVTNTEAFF.